What follows is one T cell receptor (beta chain) and its context. Its specificity is not known. The same CDR3 arises from other DNA sequences in this sample as well. Positive CCR7 selection of CD45RO-negative cells yielded the naive CD8 cells, and terminally differentiated effector memory CD45RA+ cells were excluded. Adult Caucasians living in Nashville, Tennessee made up all of the donors. Germline CDR1 is SEHNR and CDR2 is FQNEAQ (reference sequence). The CDR3 covers 15 residues. V lost 5 bases, J lost 2 bases, and 5 bases stayed unmatched. The data belong to a study of shared clonotypes between healthy human individuals. TCRdb keeps only in-frame clones here, not all; method: immunoSEQ multiplex PCR. Of about 820,000 clones in the sample, 80% to 95% are singletons; the top ten hold less than 25%. General observations from the study: Compared with clonotypes that all four donors shared, non-shared clonotypes had lower generation probabilities. Having only a few donors restricted how much genetic and exposure-history diversity was captured.

The TCR was taken from a man between 25 and 39 years old in good health. Sequencing was carried out using naive CD8+ T cells sorted from blood. The genes are TRBV7-9 and TRBJ2-7; 11 bases agree with TRBD1. This chain's CDR3 is CASSPPGQGAYEQYF. The CDR3 coding sequence is TGTGCCAGCAGCCCACCGGGACAGGGGGCCTACGAGCAGTACTTC.